Below are 22 T cell receptor beta chains sequenced from a single sample in a study of shared clonotypes between healthy human individuals. Using immunoSEQ multiplex PCR, the repertoire was profiled, and TCRdb retains in-frame clones only, with some absent. The sample has 950,000 to 1,100,000 clones, approximately 80% seen once; the top ten hold more than 0.55%. What was sequenced was memory CD4+ T cells from PBMCs. Subset in this sample: CD45RA-negative fraction. These receptors all stem from a man aged 18 to 30 in good health. Some clones in this sample may be carry-over from other donors' samples.

In its sample, this clone was seen many times. The chain is built from TRBV18 and TRBJ2-6; D is uncertain. From germline, CDR1 is KGHSH and CDR2 LQKENI. The V end lost 3 bases, the J end lost 0 bases, and 12 bases lay between the germline ends. This CDR3 region has 17 residues. CDR3 nucleotide sequence: TGTGCCAGCTCACCTAAAGACGGATTCTCTGGGGCCAACGTCCTGACTTTC. As protein: CASSPKDGFSGANVLTF.

Written as DNA, the CDR3 is TGTGCCAGTAGTATAGGGGTGTTTCCCCTGGAGACCCAGTACTTC. Translated, it gives CASSIGVFPLETQYF. The chain links TRBV19 to TRBJ2-5; D not resolved. This CDR3 spans 15 amino acids. Germline V gene lookup returns CDR1 LNHDA and CDR2 SQIVND (reference sequence). Between the trimmed V and J ends, which lost 1 base and 5 bases, there was a span of 14 bases.

The chain combines TRBV7-3 with TRBJ1-3; D call uncertain. The germline gives CDR1 SGHTA, CDR2 FQGTGA. Trimming took off 5 bases at V and 2 bases at J, with 10 bases between the two ends. The CDR3 runs 14 residues. CDR3 sequence (DNA): TGTGCCAGCAGCAAGGGAGGGCCTGGAAACACCATATATTTT. Its protein is CASSKGGPGNTIYF.

The rearrangement uses TRBV6-6 and TRBJ2-5; TRBD2 agrees at 9 bases. CDR3 size: 14 residues. V was pared by 3 bases and J by 5 bases, with 4 bases of the junction left unmatched. The germline CDR1 and CDR2 sequences are MNHNY and SVGAGI (reference sequence). CDR3 DNA sequence: TGTGCCAGCAGTTATATGAGCGGGAGGGAGACCCAGTACTTC. Its translation is CASSYMSGRETQYF.

The chain employs TRBV6-1 and TRBJ2-2; possibly TRBD2 for D (6 bases). From germline, CDR1 is MNHNS and CDR2 SASEGT. V lost 9 bases, J lost 4 bases, and 18 bases lay in between. The CDR3 consists of 15 residues. The CDR3 DNA is TGTGCCAGTAAACTAGCCGCGATGGGCACCGGGGAGCTGTTTTTT. Translating gives CASKLAAMGTGELFF.

CDR3 residues: CASRGLAGVGETQYF. The CDR3 DNA is TGTGCCAGCAGAGGACTAGCGGGAGTTGGGGAGACCCAGTACTTC. This chain links TRBV27 with TRBJ2-5; 13 nucleotides line up with TRBD2. The CDR3 loop spans 15 amino acids. Germline assignment: CDR1 MNHEY and CDR2 SMNVEV (reference sequence). J lost 5 bases, V lost 6 bases, and 6 bases had no gene match.

The chain uses TRBV5-1 and TRBJ2-1, with D maybe TRBD2 (6 bases). Germline CDR1 reads SGHRS; CDR2 reads YFSETQ. The CDR3 is made up of 14 amino acids. Trimming left V 4 bases short and J 10 bases short, with 18 bases between. The CDR3 spells CASSGAGSPGEQFF. Written as DNA, the CDR3 is TGCGCCAGCAGCGGGGCCGGGAGCCCGGGAGAGCAGTTCTTC.

The chain is built from TRBV18 and TRBJ2-7, with 9 positions matching TRBD1. Germline CDR1 is KGHSH and CDR2 is LQKENI. This CDR3 region has 14 residues. J was trimmed by 1 base and V by 5 bases; bases with no gene match: 3. This chain's CDR3 is CASSTGTGSYEQYF. The CDR3 coding sequence is TGTGCCAGCTCAACCGGGACAGGGTCCTACGAGCAGTACTTC.

This chain uses TRBV6-1 with TRBJ2-7; 7 nucleotides match TRBD1. V shed 8 bases, J shed 0 bases, and the junction held 10 bases outside the gene matches. The CDR3 length is 15 residues. Germline lookup yields CDR1 MNHNS and CDR2 SASEGT. The CDR3 reads CASDPRQGPSYEQYF. CDR3 nucleotide sequence: TGTGCCAGCGACCCGAGACAGGGACCCTCCTACGAGCAGTACTTC.

Only a few counts were recorded for this clone. V is TRBV27 and J is TRBJ2-7; 7 nucleotides align to TRBD1. After removal of 3 bases from V and 0 bases from J, the junction contained 2 bases not matched to a gene. CDR1 MNHEY and CDR2 SMNVEV come from the germline V gene (reference sequence). The CDR3 has 14 amino acids. The chain's CDR3 is CASSLDRISYEQYF. The CDR3 nucleotides read TGTGCCAGCAGTTTGGACAGGATCTCCTACGAGCAGTACTTC.

The chain has TRBV6-1 and TRBJ1-5; maybe TRBD1 (5 bases). This CDR3 has 15 amino acids. Germline V gives CDR1 MNHNS, CDR2 SASEGT. Trimming took 2 bases from V and 0 from J, leaving 8 bases between them. CDR3 sequence: CASSERGNSNQPQHF. The CDR3 nucleotides read TGTGCCAGCAGTGAACGGGGGAATAGCAATCAGCCCCAGCATTTT.

This clone has only a few counts. The chain recombines TRBV9 with TRBJ1-5; no reliable D call. CDR1 and CDR2 (germline): SGDLS, YYNGEE. The CDR3 totals 13 residues. V lost 2 bases, J lost 5 bases, and 8 bases lay in between. As DNA, the CDR3 is TGTGCCAGCAGCGTGGGGATGGATCAGCCCCAGCATTTT. Protein product: CASSVGMDQPQHF.

This chain uses TRBV27 with TRBJ2-1, with 8 bases identical to TRBD2. This CDR3 has 17 amino acids. The germline V gene has CDR1 MNHEY and CDR2 SMNVEV (reference sequence). The V segment lost 5 bases and the J segment 7 bases; nucleotides outside the gene matches: 16. The DNA for the CDR3 is TGTGCCAGCAGTCTCCACCCTATAGCGGGATTTGAGAATGAGCAGTTCTTC. Protein: CASSLHPIAGFENEQFF.

The genes are TRBV4-2 and TRBJ1-4, with D unclear. CDR1 is LGHNA, CDR2 YNFKEQ, per germline. The V and J ends lost 7 bases and 0 bases respectively, with 6 bases between them. The length of the CDR3 is 13 residues. DNA of the CDR3: TGTGCCAGCAAGGGAACAACTAATGAAAAACTGTTTTTT. Protein: CASKGTTNEKLFF.

The chain has TRBV6-1 and TRBJ2-5; 7 bases agree with TRBD2. The CDR3 sequence is 14 residues long. Trimming at V came to 6 bases and at J to 2 bases, leaving 6 bases not matched to a gene. Germline V gene sequence: CDR1 MNHNS, CDR2 SASEGT. CDR3 amino acids: CASSPGTTQETQYF. Written as DNA, the CDR3 is TGTGCCAGCAGCCCCGGGACTACGCAAGAGACCCAGTACTTC.

Concerning this clone: A far bigger clonotype differs at one base, so this is likely a read error. The chain employs TRBV30 and TRBJ1-5, with D unclear. Germline CDR1 GTSNPN, CDR2 SVGIG (reference sequence). This CDR3 has 14 amino acids. The CDR3 DNA sequence: TGTGCCTGGAGTAAGGCCAAGGGCAATCGGCCCCAGCATTTT. This encodes CAWSKAKGNRPQHF.

This chain connects TRBV7-9 to TRBJ1-3; D gene unclear. The CDR3 extends over 13 amino acids. Germline V lookup: CDR1 SEHNR, CDR2 FQNEAQ (reference sequence). Trimming pared 5 bases from V and 3 bases from J, leaving 8 bases between. The CDR3 DNA reads as TGTGCCAGCAGCGCAACAGATGGAAACACCATATATTTT. It specifies CASSATDGNTIYF.

As concerns this clone: Other DNA sequences in this specimen translate into the identical CDR3. The chain is built from TRBV6-5 and TRBJ1-2; D call uncertain. The CDR3 spans 12 residues. The germline V gene has CDR1 MNHEY and CDR2 SVGAGI. V was shortened by 6 bases and J by 4 bases, with 9 bases between the two germline ends. The CDR3 is CASSPGGYGYTF. In DNA, the CDR3 is TGTGCCAGCAGCCCCGGCGGCTATGGCTACACCTTC.

This rearrangement joins TRBV29-1 to TRBJ2-3; D is ambiguous. The CDR3 runs 16 residues. Trimming stripped 4 bases from V and 2 bases from J, with 19 bases between. In germline, CDR1 is SQVTM, CDR2 ANQGSEA. The DNA of the CDR3 is TGCAGCGTTGTCGGGTCGGGCAGGACGAACACAGATACGCAGTATTTT. It encodes CSVVGSGRTNTDTQYF.

The genes are TRBV15 and TRBJ2-7; no clear D. This CDR3 region has 16 residues. Trimming shortened V by 0 bases and J by 3 bases, and 15 bases separated the two germline ends. In germline, CDR1 is LNHNV, CDR2 YYDKDF (reference sequence). CDR3 protein: CATSRDRARWGYEQYF. Here the CDR3 DNA reads TGTGCCACCAGCAGAGATCGCGCTCGGTGGGGCTACGAGCAGTACTTC.

This sequence joins TRBV15 and TRBJ2-2; no firm D call. CDR3 size: 16 residues. Germline V gene sequence: CDR1 LNHNV, CDR2 YYDKDF (reference sequence). Trimming left V 5 bases short and J 2 bases short, with 15 bases between. The CDR3 sequence is CATSVRVAPNTGELFF. In nucleotides, the CDR3 is TGTGCCACCAGCGTTCGAGTAGCCCCTAACACCGGGGAGCTGTTTTTT. Variable domain in full (rest from reference TRBV15 and TRBJ2-2): DAMVIQNPRYQVTQFGKPVTLSCSQTLNHNVMYWYQQKSSQAPKLLFHYYDKDFNNEADTPDNFQSRRPNTSFCFLDIRSPGLGDTAMYLCATSVRVAPNTGELFFGEGSRLTVL.

The chain uses TRBV7-8 and TRBJ1-2; 7 bases align to TRBD1. Per germline, CDR1 SGHVS and CDR2 FQNEAQ. The CDR3 consists of 13 residues. Losses at the gene ends were 5 bases for V and 2 bases for J; bases not matched to a gene: 2. In DNA, the CDR3 is TGTGCCAGCAGCCGGGGACAGAACTATGGCTACACCTTC. Its protein is CASSRGQNYGYTF.